The rows below give T cell receptor beta chains drawn from one sample of a study of cytomegalovirus exposure and HLA in healthy donors. Measured with immunoSEQ multiplex PCR; TCRdb has only the in-frame clones, and not every one. The sample lists 140,000 or so clones; around 57% were seen once. Sequenced input: PBMCs. The receptors originated from a male donor in good health and CMV-seronegative. The CDR3 runs from the conserved cysteine through the conserved F or W. D genes are given only for firm matches. Expanded clones are given a class, and other clones once, few, many or no size at all.

CDR3 DNA,CDR3 protein,clone size,J gene,D gene,V gene
TGTGCCAGCAGCTTCACAGGGGGCATAAGCACTGAAGCTTTCTTT,CASSFTGGISTEAFF,-,TRBJ1-1,TRBD1,TRBV11-2
TGTGCCAGCAGTCCTACTAGCGTGGGGACCCAGTACTTC,CASSPTSVGTQYF,once,TRBJ2-5,TRBD2,TRBV7-9
TGTGCCAGCAGCGTAACATTAGGGACAGGGGGAGCTGGCTACACCTTC,CASSVTLGTGGAGYTF,-,TRBJ1-2,TRBD1,TRBV9
TGCGCCAGCAGCCAAGAGCCGGGCTACGAGCAGTACTTC,CASSQEPGYEQYF,-,TRBJ2-7,-,TRBV4-1
TGCGCCAGCAGCTTGACGCTCCCCCCGGGCGGGGAGCTGTTTTTT,CASSLTLPPGGELFF,few,TRBJ2-2,-,TRBV5-1
TGTGCCAGCAGCCAACAGTCGAACACTGAAGCTTTCTTT,CASSQQSNTEAFF,-,TRBJ1-1,-,TRBV14
TGTGCCAGTAGTATGGGGACAGCTTTAGCCAAAAACATTCAGTACTTC,CASSMGTALAKNIQYF,-,TRBJ2-4,TRBD1,TRBV19
TGTGCCAGCTCACCAGTGCAGGGAAACATTCAGTACTTC,CASSPVQGNIQYF,few,TRBJ2-4,-,TRBV18
TGCGCCAGCAGCTTGGCGGGCAATCAGCCCCAGCATTTT,CASSLAGNQPQHF,-,TRBJ1-5,-,TRBV5-1
TGTGCCAGCAGTGGCCGACTAGACGGGGAGCTGTTTTTT,CASSGRLDGELFF,-,TRBJ2-2,-,TRBV6-1
TGTGCCAGCAGCCGCCGTCAGGAAGCTAACACTGAAGCTTTCTTT,CASSRRQEANTEAFF,-,TRBJ1-1,-,TRBV9